The clone carrying this TCR beta chain was detected a few times. Antigen specificity is unknown. This specimen belongs to a study of T-cell memory formation after mild COVID-19. Study-level findings and limits: A subset of responding clones appeared in pre-infection memory, suggesting cross-reactive memory joined. Whether second-wave clones peaking at day 37 were SARS-CoV-2 specific went unconfirmed.

Constant-segment primers were used for 5'RACE, and the resulting TCR alpha and TCR beta cDNA libraries carried sample barcodes and UMIs. TCRdb redid the calling of the 5' RACE reads with MiXCR, one entry per CDR3 protein. The sample lists approximately 100,000 distinct CDR3 sequences; 20% to 30% were seen once. V lost 6 bases and J 5 bases, leaving 14 bases between the germline ends. The CDR3 is 14 residues long. The germline gives CDR1 SNHLY, CDR2 FYNNEI. The genes are TRBV2 and TRBJ2-1; tentatively, D is TRBD2 (8 bases). This receptor was identified in a man between 18 and 35 years old who had mild COVID-19 (a few samples of this study predate the infection). Cell type and time point are not known. Sequencing was carried out using PBMCs or a T cell subset sorted from them (not recorded which). CDR3 region: CASSRGGQNNEQFF. CDR3 in DNA: TGTGCCAGCAGCCGGGGGGGACAGAACAATGAGCAGTTCTTC.